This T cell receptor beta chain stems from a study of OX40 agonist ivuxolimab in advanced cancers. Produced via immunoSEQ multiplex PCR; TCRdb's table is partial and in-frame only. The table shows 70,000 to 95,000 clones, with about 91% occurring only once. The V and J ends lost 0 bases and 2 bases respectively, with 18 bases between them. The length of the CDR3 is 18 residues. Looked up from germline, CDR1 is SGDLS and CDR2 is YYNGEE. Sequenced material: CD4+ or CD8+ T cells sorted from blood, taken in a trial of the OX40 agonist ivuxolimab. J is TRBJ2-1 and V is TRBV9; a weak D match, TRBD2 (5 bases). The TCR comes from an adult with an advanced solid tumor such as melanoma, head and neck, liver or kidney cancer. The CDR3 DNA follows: TGTGCCAGCAGCGTAGTCCCCCTATCGGGAAGCCCCTACAATGAGCAGTTCTTC. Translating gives CASSVVPLSGSPYNEQFF.